This TCR beta chain was profiled in a study of T cell repertoires in cytomegalovirus infection. Study-level background: Recently identified HLA-C-restricted CMV epitopes were used, and well-studied HLA-B-restricted CMV epitopes were used as well. A matching HLA type, together with CMV infection, was signaled by public TCR beta signatures. Points from the study as a whole: People with CMV and the relevant HLA were identified by cumulative public TCR beta family frequency. Predominance within the ex vivo response was attributable to HLA-C-restricted CMV-specific TCR beta clonotypes.

This CDR3 is 15 amino acids long. Trimming cost V 2 bases and J 8 bases; bases outside gene matches: 4. The germline V gene has CDR1 MNHEY and CDR2 SVGAGI. MiXCR, applied by TCRdb to the reads, yields one record per CDR3 protein. This sample has fewer than 1,000,000 distinct CDR3 sequences; roughly 31% occur once, and the top ten carry roughly 12%. This clonotype was observed a handful of times. As yet, its antigen is unknown. The material sequenced was cultured CD8+ T cells from PBMCs, taken from culture after CMV antigen stimulation. This rearrangement joins TRBV6-5 to TRBJ2-1; 12 bases are a match to TRBD2. This clonotype was obtained from a human donor in good health (CMV status not recorded). Some clones in this sample may be carry-over from other donors' samples. In DNA, the CDR3 is TGTGCCAGCAGTTACATGGCTAGCGGGGGGGATGAGCAGTTCTTC. It specifies CASSYMASGGDEQFF.